This T cell receptor (beta chain) was obtained from a study of post-analysis software for immune sequencing data. Study context: Patients had relapsing-remitting, secondary progressive or progressive-relapsing multiple sclerosis; some lacked subtype.

In the case of this clonotype: What it binds is not known.

Unique molecular identifiers were built into the TCR beta cDNA libraries. Researchers reported roughly 510,000 cDNA molecules coming from roughly 0.93 to 9.6 million T cells. TCRdb reprocessed the PCR reads with MiXCR, giving one entry per CDR3 protein. Of more than 500,000 distinct CDR3 sequences listed, under 40% are singletons. Findings of the study overall: Relative to controls, patients had about 5 TRBV segments at higher frequency, with TRBV5-6, TRBV5-1 and TRBV20-1 among these. Compared with controls, patients showed significantly lower normalized Chao1 diversity.

CDR3 length equals 15 residues. Germline V lookup: CDR1 SGHDN, CDR2 FVKESK. The J segment lost 2 bases and the V segment lost 4 bases, leaving 5 bases of the junction unmatched. The receptor's source is a girl aged 2-17 years with multiple sclerosis. The J gene is TRBJ2-1, the V gene TRBV14; 7 nucleotides align to TRBD1. Sequencing was carried out using blood. The CDR3 reads CASSPLTGPYNEQFF. Written as DNA, the CDR3 is TGTGCCAGCAGCCCACTGACAGGGCCCTACAATGAGCAGTTCTTC.